The 23 T cell receptor beta chains presented below share a single source sample, sequenced in a study of control samples from healthy donors and cancer patients. Using immunoSEQ multiplex PCR, the repertoire was profiled, and TCRdb retains in-frame clones only, with some absent. The table shows about 53,000 clones, with 87% occurring only once. The sequencing sample was made of PBMCs. These receptors all stem from a man aged 60 to 75 with head and neck cancer.

As DNA, the CDR3 is TGTGCCAGCAGCTTGGGGCAGCCCCACTCCTACGAGCAGTACTTC. The encoded protein is CASSLGQPHSYEQYF. V and J are TRBV5-6 and TRBJ2-7; D gene ambiguous. The CDR3 has 15 amino acids. Germline CDR1 and CDR2: SGHDT and YYEEEE. The ends were cut back, 0 bases at V and 0 bases at J, with 10 bases in the middle.

This chain joins TRBV7-9 and TRBJ1-1; tentative D call: TRBD1 (5 bases). The CDR3 is 15 residues long. The V and J ends lost 5 bases and 1 base respectively, with 14 bases between them. The V gene's germline CDR1 is SEHNR and CDR2 FQNEAQ (reference sequence). Written as DNA, the CDR3 is TGTGCCAGCAGCCGTATTTCAGGGTCGAACACTGAAGCTTTCTTT. This sequence encodes CASSRISGSNTEAFF.

A single count supports this clone. V and J are TRBV6-5 and TRBJ1-6, with 7 positions matching TRBD1. Germline loops: CDR1 MNHEY, CDR2 SVGAGI. The V segment lost 7 bases and the J segment 7 bases; nucleotides outside the gene matches: 10. The CDR3 is made up of 15 amino acids. CDR3 in amino acids: CASTLTGTANSPLHF. The DNA for the CDR3 is TGTGCCAGCACGTTAACCGGGACAGCAAATTCACCCCTCCACTTT.

The genes are TRBV6-5 and TRBJ1-4, with TRBD1 matching 7 bases. The CDR3 runs 15 residues. The germline CDR1 and CDR2 sequences are MNHEY and SVGAGI. V gave up 6 bases and J gave up 6 bases; unmatched junction bases: 10. The CDR3 is CASSRLPGQDEKLFF. The CDR3 nucleotides read TGTGCCAGCAGCCGCCTGCCCGGACAGGATGAAAAACTGTTTTTT.

DNA for the CDR3: TGTGCCAGCAGCTCTCAGACAGGGGTTATGAACACTGAAGCTTTCTTT. Encoded protein: CASSSQTGVMNTEAFF. The chain joins TRBV5-4 to TRBJ1-1; 8 bases fit TRBD1. From germline, CDR1 is SGHNT and CDR2 YYREEE (reference sequence). The CDR3 contains 16 residues. V dropped 3 bases and J dropped 0; count of bases not matched to a gene: 7.

The chain carries TRBV4-2 and TRBJ1-5; D is ambiguous. V was pared by 0 bases and J by 5 bases, with 14 bases between. CDR1 and CDR2 from the germline V gene are LGHNA and YNFKEQ. This CDR3 spans 16 amino acids. The CDR3, as DNA: TGTGCCAGCAGCCAAGATTTTTCCCGGGGTGATCAGCCCCAGCATTTT. Amino acid sequence: CASSQDFSRGDQPQHF.

The chain combines TRBV3-1 (or the pseudogene TRBV3-2) with TRBJ1-4; 7 bases line up with TRBD1. This CDR3 comprises 13 residues. Germline trimming cut 4 bases from V and 7 bases from J; bases unmatched to any gene: 3. Germline V gene data show CDR1 as LGHDT and CDR2 as YNNKEL (reference sequence). The chain's CDR3 is CASSPTGTEKLFF. The CDR3 coding sequence is TGTGCCAGCAGCCCGACAGGGACTGAAAAACTGTTTTTT.

The V and J genes are TRBV28 and TRBJ1-1, with a weak D call TRBD1 (6 bases). Germline CDR1 MDHEN, CDR2 SYDVKM. V dropped 3 bases and J dropped 1 base, with 12 bases sitting between them. The CDR3 is 15 residues long. CDR3 protein: CASSFVGGENTEAFF. The CDR3 bases are TGTGCCAGCAGTTTCGTAGGGGGTGAGAACACTGAAGCTTTCTTT. Full variable domain (remainder filled in from reference TRBV28 and TRBJ1-1): DVKVTQSSRYLVKRTGEKVFLECVQDMDHENMFWYRQDPGLGLRLIYFSYDVKMKEKGDIPEGYSVSREKKERFSLILESASTNQTSMYLCASSFVGGENTEAFFGQGTRLTVV.

J is TRBJ2-1 and V is TRBV7-2; 8 bases fit TRBD1. Per germline, CDR1 SGHTA and CDR2 FQGNSA. V lost 1 base, J lost 3 bases, and 2 bases stayed unmatched. The CDR3 loop spans 15 amino acids. The DNA for the CDR3 is TGTGCCAGCAGCTTAGACAGGGGGATCTACAATGAGCAGTTCTTC. Translating gives CASSLDRGIYNEQFF.

The chain joins TRBV14 to TRBJ2-7; 10 bases map to TRBD1. The CDR3 sequence is 16 residues long. The V gene end was trimmed by 2 bases and the J gene end by 2 bases; junction bases not matched to a gene: 6. The germline gives CDR1 SGHDN, CDR2 FVKESK. Written as DNA, the CDR3 is TGTGCCAGCAGCCAAAGTCCGGGACAGGGGCCCTACGAGCAGTACTTC. This sequence encodes CASSQSPGQGPYEQYF.

This clone was counted a few times. The chain combines TRBV5-1 with TRBJ1-2; D might be TRBD1 (5 bases). The CDR3 runs 14 residues. The germline V gene has CDR1 SGHRS and CDR2 YFSETQ. The V and J ends lost 0 bases and 4 bases respectively, with 10 bases between them. The CDR3 nucleotides are TGCGCCAGCAGCTTGGGACAGCCTCTCTATGGCTACACCTTC. Translating gives CASSLGQPLYGYTF.

The genes are TRBV6-5 and TRBJ1-2; perhaps TRBD1 as D (5 bases). CDR1 is MNHEY, CDR2 SVGAGI, per germline. The germline V and J ends were trimmed by 2 bases and 4 bases, with 14 bases remaining between them. CDR3 length equals 15 residues. CDR3 protein: CASSYQLSGFYGYTF. DNA for the CDR3: TGTGCCAGCAGTTACCAACTTTCAGGGTTCTATGGCTACACCTTC.

This clone has just one count. V is TRBV18 and J is TRBJ2-1, with a tentative D call TRBD2 (6 bases). The germline gives CDR1 KGHSH, CDR2 LQKENI. V lost 5 bases and J lost 7, with 15 bases in between. This CDR3 is 14 amino acids long. The CDR3 coding sequence is TGTGCCAGCTCAAGGGCCCCGCTAGCGAATGAGCAGTTCTTC. It specifies CASSRAPLANEQFF.

This clone appeared once. The chain uses TRBV7-9 and TRBJ2-7; D remains ambiguous. CDR1 is SEHNR and CDR2 is FQNEAQ in the germline V gene (reference sequence). Deletions cut 4 bases from V and 2 bases from J, with 9 bases between. This CDR3 is 13 amino acids long. CDR3 residues: CASSSRGPYEQYF. Written as DNA, the CDR3 is TGTGCCAGCAGCTCCAGAGGCCCCTACGAGCAGTACTTC.

The genes are TRBV6-6 and TRBJ2-7; 11 positions agree with TRBD1. This CDR3 spans 15 amino acids. Germline values: CDR1 MNHNY, CDR2 SVGAGI (reference sequence). J was trimmed by 4 bases and V by 6 bases; bases with no gene match: 8. The CDR3 loop is CASRDRTGGSYEQYF. CDR3 in DNA: TGTGCCAGCAGAGACAGGACAGGGGGCAGTTACGAGCAGTACTTC.

This clone was recorded once. The chain recombines TRBV4-1 with TRBJ2-7; TRBD1 agrees at 10 bases. Losses at the gene ends were 3 bases for V and 5 bases for J; bases not matched to a gene: 10. Germline CDR1 and CDR2: MGHRA and YSYEKL. This CDR3 has 16 amino acids. CDR3 residues: CASSHRTGTGADEQYF. DNA for the CDR3: TGCGCCAGCAGCCACCGAACCGGGACAGGGGCGGACGAGCAGTACTTC.

The CDR3, as DNA: TGTGCCAGCTCACCACCGTCCACAGGGCGTAGCGAGCAGTACTTC. The encoded protein is CASSPPSTGRSEQYF. The chain is built from TRBV18 and TRBJ2-7; the D gene is possibly TRBD1 (6 bases). This CDR3 has 15 amino acids. V lost 0 bases and J 6 bases, leaving 15 bases between the germline ends. The germline gives CDR1 KGHSH, CDR2 LQKENI.

This clone was detected once. The V gene is TRBV28, the J gene TRBJ2-1, with 9 positions matching TRBD2. Unmatched junction bases numbered 4, after V lost 2 bases and J lost 2 bases. Germline assignment: CDR1 MDHEN and CDR2 SYDVKM. CDR3 length equals 16 residues. CDR3 sequence (DNA): TGTGCCAGCAGTTTAAGGCGGGAGGGCCCCTACAATGAGCAGTTCTTC. Its translation: CASSLRREGPYNEQFF.

V is TRBV6-2 or TRBV6-3 and J is TRBJ2-7; TRBD2 matches at 12 bases. Trimming removed 5 bases from V and 0 bases from J; junction bases left unmatched: 8. CDR1 is MNHEY, CDR2 SVGEGT, per germline. This CDR3 spans 17 amino acids. CDR3 bases: TGTGCCAGCAGTGACCTCGGACTAGCGGGAAGCTCCTACGAGCAGTACTTC. Amino acids: CASSDLGLAGSSYEQYF.

For the CDR3, the DNA is TGCGCCAGCAGTGAAGAATCCCTCCCGACCGGAGATACGCAGTATTTT. It is translated as CASSEESLPTGDTQYF. V gene TRBV10-1 combines with J gene TRBJ2-3; the D is unclear. The CDR3 extends over 16 amino acids. The V end was cut by 3 bases, the J end by 5 bases, with 18 bases between. Germline CDR1 WNHNN, CDR2 SYGVQD (reference sequence).

The chain combines TRBV7-2 with TRBJ2-2, with 12 bases fitting TRBD2. CDR1 and CDR2 (germline): SGHTA, FQGNSA. V shed 3 bases, J shed 7 bases, and the junction held 12 bases outside the gene matches. The CDR3 covers 18 residues. Here the CDR3 reads CASSFASGRASRGGELFF. The CDR3 bases are TGTGCCAGCAGCTTCGCTAGCGGGAGGGCCTCTCGTGGCGGGGAGCTGTTTTTT.

The chain links TRBV28 to TRBJ1-5, with TRBD1 as a possible D gene (6 bases). CDR1 and CDR2 from the germline V gene are MDHEN and SYDVKM. Trimming stripped 5 bases from V and 2 bases from J, with 22 bases between. This CDR3 is 18 amino acids long. The CDR3 sequence is CASSPPLGGGQGNQPQHF. The CDR3 DNA reads as TGTGCCAGCAGTCCACCCCTCGGGGGGGGCCAGGGCAATCAGCCCCAGCATTTT.

This chain joins TRBV5-1 and TRBJ2-7; D may be TRBD2 (5 bases). CDR1 is SGHRS and CDR2 is YFSETQ in the germline V gene. The CDR3 has 15 amino acids. V was cut by 1 base and J by 4 bases, with 15 bases left in between. CDR3 nucleotides: TGCGCCAGCAGCTTGATAGAGGGCCCTTTTTACGAGCAGTACTTC. This translates into CASSLIEGPFYEQYF.